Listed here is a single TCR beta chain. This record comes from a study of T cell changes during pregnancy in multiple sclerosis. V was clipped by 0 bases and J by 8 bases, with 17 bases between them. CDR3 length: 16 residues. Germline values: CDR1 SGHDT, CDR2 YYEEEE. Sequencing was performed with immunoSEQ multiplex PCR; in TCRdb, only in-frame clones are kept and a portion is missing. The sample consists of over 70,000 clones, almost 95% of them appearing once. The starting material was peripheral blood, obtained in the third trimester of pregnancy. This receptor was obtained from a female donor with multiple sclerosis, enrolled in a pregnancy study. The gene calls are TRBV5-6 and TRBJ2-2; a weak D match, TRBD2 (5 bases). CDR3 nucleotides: TGTGCCAGCAGCTTGGCGTCGGGTGGACGGGGAGGGGAGCTGTTTTTT. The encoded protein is CASSLASGGRGGELFF.